Only a few counts were recorded for the clone carrying this T cell receptor beta chain. Its antigen remains unknown. A much more abundant neighbour one base away suggests this may be a read error. From roughly 500 ng total RNA, TCR beta cDNA was generated with a primer in the constant region. Three rounds of nested multiplex PCR with slightly modified ARM-PCR produced TCR beta libraries. Researchers ran the first two PCR rounds for roughly 10 cycles each with TRBV1-TRBV30 forward primers and a C-beta reverse primer. Each CDR3 protein is one row after TCRdb ran MiXCR on the multiplex PCR reads. The sample has approximately 340,000 distinct CDR3 sequences; approximately 64% are singletons. Trimming removed 0 bases from V and 5 bases from J, with 12 bases in between. From germline, CDR1 is LGHNA and CDR2 YSLEER. The CDR3 extends over 15 amino acids. RNA was extracted from whole blood without cell sorting, alongside germline DNA.

This sample was included in a study of tumor-infiltrating lymphocytes in primary liver carcinoma. About the study: T1-T3 N0M0 was the stage of the tumors, which were 4.2 to 10 cm across.

Study outcomes and limitations: In tumor-adjacent and tumor-blood pairs, overlap was lower than in tumor region pairs.

The chain is built from TRBV4-3 and TRBJ2-3; D might be TRBD2 (6 bases). The sequenced material came from peripheral blood. This clonotype was sampled from a man in his forties with primary liver carcinoma and hepatitis B virus infection. The CDR3 region is CASSQDIWEVDTQYF. For the CDR3, the DNA is TGCGCCAGCAGCCAAGATATATGGGAGGTAGATACGCAGTATTTT.